This TCR beta chain came from a study of blood T cell repertoires in COVID-19. CDR1 is SGHTA, CDR2 FQGNSA, per germline. V was shortened by 1 base and J by 1 base, with 11 bases between the two germline ends. This CDR3 is 16 amino acids long. The method was immunoSEQ multiplex PCR; TCRdb's version includes in-frame clones alone and lacks a portion of them. The sample yields approximately 150,000 clones, 85% seen once. J is TRBJ2-4 and V is TRBV7-2; tentatively, D is TRBD2 (6 bases). This TCR came from a human donor with acute or convalescent COVID-19. The donor label of this sample is uncertain. The sequenced material came from peripheral blood. The CDR3 nucleotides read TGTGCCAGCAGCTTAGGGGGGGATCGGGCCAAAAACATTCAGTACTTC. The encoded protein is CASSLGGDRAKNIQYF. The full variable domain, in which reference TRBV7-2 and TRBJ2-4 provide the parts outside the CDR3, is GAGVSQSPSNKVTEKGKDVELRCDPISGHTALYWYRQSLGQGLEFLIYFQGNSAPDKSGLPSDRFSAERTGGSVSTLTIQRTQQEDSAVYLCASSLGGDRAKNIQYFGAGTRLSVL.